This is a list of T cell receptor beta chains from one sample in a study of T-cell reconstitution after alpha-beta-depleted transplantation in children. MiXCR, applied by TCRdb to the PCR reads, yields one record per CDR3 protein. The sample has some 840,000 distinct CDR3 sequences; approximately 15% are singletons. The specimen was PBMCs, mostly from graft donor cells, collected 360 days after TCRalphabeta/CD19-depleted stem cell transplant. The receptors were gathered from a male patient younger than 18 who had a stem cell transplant for acute lymphoblastic leukemia, so the T cells may come from the graft donor. Each CDR3 is given with its conserved first and last residue. A D gene is named only where the DNA matches it firmly. Only some rows state a clone size, as once, few, many or a class for expanded clones.

TRBV7-2	few	.	TRBJ2-5	CASSQGTYGGDTQYF	TGTGCCAGCAGCCAGGGGACATACGGGGGCGATACCCAGTACTTC
TRBV15	many	TRBD1	TRBJ2-7	CATSRRTGAYEQYF	TGTGCCACCAGCAGGAGGACAGGGGCCTACGAGCAGTACTTC
TRBV18	.	TRBD2	TRBJ2-7	CASSLLADYYEQYF	TGTGCCAGCTCACTACTAGCGGATTACTACGAGCAGTACTTC
TRBV7-2	.	.	TRBJ2-1	CASSYRRASSYNEQFF	TGTGCCAGCAGCTACCGCCGGGCGAGCTCCTACAATGAGCAGTTCTTC
TRBV27	.	TRBD2	TRBJ2-7	CASSLITSGGTYEQYF	TGTGCCAGCAGTTTGATCACTAGCGGGGGAACCTACGAGCAGTACTTC
TRBV5-1	.	.	TRBJ2-1	CASSYTRSVNEQFF	TGCGCCAGCAGCTATACTAGGAGCGTCAATGAGCAGTTCTTC
TRBV30	.	TRBD2	TRBJ2-1	CAWSTGLAAYNEQFF	TGTGCCTGGAGTACGGGACTAGCCGCCTACAATGAGCAGTTCTTC
TRBV2	.	TRBD2	TRBJ2-1	CASSEAGTSGRPPRQDNEQFF	TGTGCCAGCAGTGAAGCGGGGACTAGCGGGAGGCCCCCTCGACAGGACAATGAGCAGTTCTTC
TRBV27	.	TRBD2	TRBJ2-1	CASSPTGLRDVEQFF	TGTGCCAGCAGTCCCACGGGACTAAGGGACGTTGAGCAGTTCTTC
TRBV15	.	TRBD2	TRBJ2-1	CATSRGERGYNEQFF	TGTGCCACCAGCAGAGGTGAGCGGGGCTACAATGAGCAGTTCTTC
TRBV4-1	.	TRBD1	TRBJ1-6	CASSQEKRTGSSYNSPLHF	TGCGCCAGCAGCCAAGAAAAGCGGACAGGGAGCTCCTATAATTCACCCCTCCACTTT
TRBV20-1	few	TRBD1	TRBJ2-4	CSARPRTGALNF	TGCAGTGCTAGACCCCGGACAGGGGCGCTGAACTTC
TRBV11-2	.	.	TRBJ2-7	CASSLVELYEQYF	TGTGCCAGCAGCTTAGTAGAGTTGTACGAGCAGTACTTC
TRBV4-1	few	.	TRBJ2-7	CASSQVAGQTYEQYF	TGCGCCAGCAGCCAAGTGGCCGGCCAGACCTACGAGCAGTACTTC
TRBV25-1	few	TRBD1	TRBJ1-1	CASSEYGSGGTEAFF	TGTGCCAGCAGTGAATATGGGTCAGGGGGGACTGAAGCTTTCTTT
TRBV6-1	once	.	TRBJ2-6	CASRPFPLGANVLTF	TGTGCCAGCAGGCCCTTCCCCCTTGGGGCCAACGTCCTGACTTTC
TRBV28	few	.	TRBJ2-1	CASSSPIEQFF	TGTGCCAGCAGTTCCCCCATTGAGCAGTTCTTC
TRBV29-1	few	.	TRBJ2-1	CSVETASYNEQFF	TGCAGCGTTGAGACGGCCTCCTACAATGAGCAGTTCTTC
TRBV7-2	few	TRBD1	TRBJ2-7	CASSSRGGTGAIREQYF	TGTGCCAGCAGCTCCAGGGGTGGGACAGGGGCGATACGCGAGCAGTACTTC
TRBV3-1	few	TRBD2	TRBJ2-7	CASSQDSGLAAYEQYF	TGTGCCAGCAGCCAAGATTCGGGACTAGCAGCCTACGAGCAGTACTTC
TRBV19	.	TRBD2	TRBJ2-1	CASSRDYLPEQFF	TGTGCCAGTAGTCGGGACTACCTCCCTGAGCAGTTCTTC
TRBV12-3/TRBV12-4	many	TRBD2	TRBJ2-2	CASTGLAVNTGELFF	TGTGCCAGCACCGGACTAGCGGTGAACACCGGGGAGCTGTTTTTT
TRBV7-8	.	TRBD1	TRBJ2-4	CASSLAGQGANIQYF	TGTGCCAGCAGCTTAGCGGGACAGGGGGCAAACATTCAGTACTTC
TRBV20-1	few	.	TRBJ2-7	CSASRGSAYEQYF	TGCAGTGCTAGCCGGGGGTCAGCCTACGAGCAGTACTTC
TRBV20-1	.	TRBD2	TRBJ2-1	CSARRSSGRNEQFF	TGCAGTGCTAGACGTTCTAGCGGGAGGAATGAGCAGTTCTTC
TRBV5-5	.	.	TRBJ2-7	CASSVSEVPPYEQYF	TGTGCCAGCAGCGTGTCCGAAGTTCCGCCCTACGAGCAGTACTTC
TRBV3-1	many	.	TRBJ2-3	CASSHGNPLNTDTQYF	TGTGCCAGCAGCCACGGGAACCCCTTGAACACAGATACGCAGTATTTT
TRBV5-1	few	.	TRBJ2-1	CASSLESSATSSYNEQFF	TGCGCCAGCAGCTTGGAGTCTAGCGCTACGAGCTCCTACAATGAGCAGTTCTTC
TRBV27	few	.	TRBJ2-2	CAGTTPLLGVTGELFF	TGTGCCGGCACCACCCCCCTATTAGGTGTGACCGGGGAGCTGTTTTTT